Shown below are 3 T cell receptor beta chains from a single sample sequenced in a study of T-cell reconstitution after alpha-beta-depleted transplantation in children. Unique molecular identifiers featured in how the TCRbeta library was prepared. A single record per CDR3 protein comes from TCRdb applying MiXCR to the PCR reads. Among around 960,000 distinct CDR3 sequences listed, about 30% were seen once. Here the sequenced sample was PBMCs, mostly from graft donor cells, taken 360 days after TCRalphabeta/CD19-depleted stem cell transplant. The receptor source for this set is a boy in the first two years of life who had a stem cell transplant for SCID, so the T cells may come from the graft donor.

The chain is built from TRBV20-1 and TRBJ1-3; possible D gene TRBD1, 5 bases. CDR3 length: 14 residues. The V and J ends lost 3 bases and 0 bases respectively, with 9 bases between them. Looked up from germline, CDR1 is DFQATT and CDR2 is SNEGSKA (reference sequence). The CDR3 sequence is CSARHRYSGNTIYF. The CDR3 coding sequence is TGCAGTGCTAGGCACAGGTACTCTGGAAACACCATATATTTT.

The rearrangement uses TRBV7-3 and TRBJ2-1, with TRBD2 as a possible D gene (6 bases). Trimming left V 4 bases short and J 3 bases short, with 13 bases between. The CDR3 runs 15 residues. The germline CDR1 and CDR2 sequences are SGHTA and FQGTGA. The CDR3 DNA sequence: TGTGCCAGCAGCTCCCTCGGGGGAGGCTACAATGAGCAGTTCTTC. The encoded protein is CASSSLGGGYNEQFF.

This clonotype was counted between two and nine times. This chain connects TRBV20-1 to TRBJ2-1; 8 bases map to TRBD1. CDR3 length: 15 residues. J gave up 4 bases and V 3 bases, and 8 bases lay outside the gene matches. Per germline, CDR1 DFQATT and CDR2 SNEGSKA (reference sequence). This CDR3 is CSARPRGRRYNEQFF. For the CDR3, the DNA is TGCAGTGCTAGGCCCAGGGGGCGTAGGTACAATGAGCAGTTCTTC.